These T cell receptor beta chains were read from a single sample in a study of T cells in Graves' hyperthyroidism and ophthalmopathy. TCRdb reanalysed the multiplex PCR reads using MiXCR and keeps one entry per CDR3 protein. The sample has some 550,000 distinct CDR3 sequences; about 16% are singletons. Material: blood. These receptors all come from a woman between 40 and 50 years old with Graves' ophthalmopathy. The CDR3 runs from the conserved cysteine through the conserved F or W. Each record gives: D gene, J gene, V gene, clone size, CDR3 DNA, CDR3 protein. The D gene is left open where the match is weak. The listing skips clone size in some rows; elsewhere it reads once, few, many or a size class.

D gene: NA; J gene: TRBJ1-6; V gene: TRBV27; clone size: NA; CDR3 DNA: TGTGCCAGCAGTTCTCGAGCTTTAGATTATAATTCACCCCTCCACTTT; CDR3 protein: CASSSRALDYNSPLHF
D gene: TRBD1; J gene: TRBJ1-5; V gene: TRBV24-1; clone size: few; CDR3 DNA: TGTGCCACCAGTGACGGGACAGGGGTAGGCAATCAGCCCCAGCATTTT; CDR3 protein: CATSDGTGVGNQPQHF
D gene: TRBD2; J gene: TRBJ2-2; V gene: TRBV9; clone size: NA; CDR3 DNA: TGTGCCAGCAGCGTAGAGGCGGGAGGGCCGTCGAGCGGGGAGCTGTTTTTT; CDR3 protein: CASSVEAGGPSSGELFF
D gene: TRBD1; J gene: TRBJ2-7; V gene: TRBV20-1; clone size: NA; CDR3 DNA: TGCAGTGCTAGACCCCTAGGACAGGCAGAAACCTACGAGCAGTACTTC; CDR3 protein: CSARPLGQAETYEQYF
D gene: NA; J gene: TRBJ2-6; V gene: TRBV7-3; clone size: NA; CDR3 DNA: TGTGCCAGCAGCCCCCAGGCCACCTCTGGGGCCAACGTCCTGACTTTC; CDR3 protein: CASSPQATSGANVLTF
D gene: TRBD1; J gene: TRBJ1-6; V gene: TRBV5-1; clone size: few; CDR3 DNA: TGCGCCAGCAGCTGGGACAGGGGCGGTTCACCCCTCCACTTT; CDR3 protein: CASSWDRGGSPLHF
D gene: NA; J gene: TRBJ2-3; V gene: TRBV28; clone size: few; CDR3 DNA: TGTGCCAGCAGTTTTTCTATTGATAGCACAGATACGCAGTATTTT; CDR3 protein: CASSFSIDSTDTQYF
D gene: NA; J gene: TRBJ1-1; V gene: TRBV2; clone size: many; CDR3 DNA: TGTGCCAGCGCGTCGCAGAATACTGAAGCTTTCTTT; CDR3 protein: CASASQNTEAFF
D gene: TRBD2; J gene: TRBJ2-7; V gene: TRBV11-1; clone size: many; CDR3 DNA: TGTGCCAGCAGCCCTCATAGCGGGACCTCCTACGAGCAGTACTTC; CDR3 protein: CASSPHSGTSYEQYF
D gene: TRBD2; J gene: TRBJ2-1; V gene: TRBV29-1; clone size: few; CDR3 DNA: TGCAGCGGATTAGCGGGATACAATGAGCAGTTCTTC; CDR3 protein: CSGLAGYNEQFF
D gene: NA; J gene: TRBJ1-3; V gene: TRBV5-1; clone size: few; CDR3 DNA: TGCGCCAGCAGCTTGGTCCCCGGGTTGTCTGGAAACACCATATATTTT; CDR3 protein: CASSLVPGLSGNTIYF
D gene: NA; J gene: TRBJ2-3; V gene: TRBV15; clone size: few; CDR3 DNA: TGTGCCACCAGCAGTGAGGGGAAGGTCGCAGATACGCAGTATTTT; CDR3 protein: CATSSEGKVADTQYF
D gene: NA; J gene: TRBJ1-2; V gene: TRBV20-1; clone size: NA; CDR3 DNA: TGCAGTGCCGCCCCGGGGGGCGGGGACTATGGCTACACCTTC; CDR3 protein: CSAAPGGGDYGYTF
D gene: NA; J gene: TRBJ1-4; V gene: TRBV5-1; clone size: NA; CDR3 DNA: TGCGCCAGCAGCCCGGGGAGGGCTAATGAAAAACTGTTTTTT; CDR3 protein: CASSPGRANEKLFF
D gene: TRBD1; J gene: TRBJ2-7; V gene: TRBV5-1; clone size: many; CDR3 DNA: TGCGCCAGCAGCATGGGACAGACATTCTACGAGCAGTACTTC; CDR3 protein: CASSMGQTFYEQYF
D gene: NA; J gene: TRBJ2-1; V gene: TRBV7-7; clone size: many; CDR3 DNA: TGTGCTAGCAGCTTATCGACTAACAGGGATGAGCAGTTCTTC; CDR3 protein: CASSLSTNRDEQFF
D gene: NA; J gene: TRBJ2-5; V gene: TRBV7-9; clone size: NA; CDR3 DNA: TGTGCCAGCGGATCCGACAGGGGACTAGGGGAGACCCAGTACTTC; CDR3 protein: CASGSDRGLGETQYF
D gene: TRBD1; J gene: TRBJ2-7; V gene: TRBV10-2; clone size: NA; CDR3 DNA: TGCGCCAGCAGGGAGACCGGGACAGAGACCCACGAGCAGTACTTC; CDR3 protein: CASRETGTETHEQYF
D gene: TRBD1; J gene: TRBJ2-2; V gene: TRBV10-1; clone size: few; CDR3 DNA: TGCGCCAGCAGTGCGTACGGGACAGAACCCACCGGGGAGCTGTTTTTT; CDR3 protein: CASSAYGTEPTGELFF
D gene: TRBD1; J gene: TRBJ1-2; V gene: TRBV12-3/TRBV12-4; clone size: NA; CDR3 DNA: TGTGCCAGCAAGCTGACAGGGAGCTATGGCTACACCTTC; CDR3 protein: CASKLTGSYGYTF
D gene: NA; J gene: TRBJ2-5; V gene: TRBV12-3/TRBV12-4; clone size: NA; CDR3 DNA: TGTGCCAGCAGCCTTCGCGGGGGCCCCCGGGGAGAGACCCAGTACTTC; CDR3 protein: CASSLRGGPRGETQYF
D gene: TRBD2; J gene: TRBJ2-3; V gene: TRBV9; clone size: NA; CDR3 DNA: TGTGCCAGCAGCGTAGAGGGCGGGAGGCTGGGCACAGATACGCAGTATTTT; CDR3 protein: CASSVEGGRLGTDTQYF
D gene: TRBD1; J gene: TRBJ2-4; V gene: TRBV2; clone size: many; CDR3 DNA: TGTGCCAGCAGTTTACAGGGGGCGGCCAAAAACATTCAGTACTTC; CDR3 protein: CASSLQGAAKNIQYF
D gene: TRBD1; J gene: TRBJ1-1; V gene: TRBV5-5; clone size: many; CDR3 DNA: TGTGCCAGCAGCTTGGATATGGTGACAGGGATGAACACTGAAGCTTTCTTT; CDR3 protein: CASSLDMVTGMNTEAFF
D gene: NA; J gene: TRBJ1-2; V gene: TRBV2; clone size: once; CDR3 DNA: TGTGCCAGCAGTTCGCAGGGCGCAACTAACTATGGCTACACCTTC; CDR3 protein: CASSSQGATNYGYTF
D gene: NA; J gene: TRBJ2-5; V gene: TRBV3-1; clone size: many; CDR3 DNA: TGTGCCAGCAGCCAAGGGTTCACACCCGGCGAGACCCAGTACTTC; CDR3 protein: CASSQGFTPGETQYF
D gene: NA; J gene: TRBJ2-7; V gene: TRBV4-1; clone size: few; CDR3 DNA: TGCGCCAGCAGCCAAGAAGGGGGAACCTACGAGCAGTACTTC; CDR3 protein: CASSQEGGTYEQYF
D gene: NA; J gene: TRBJ2-1; V gene: TRBV11-2; clone size: NA; CDR3 DNA: TGTGCCAGCTGTTCCGAGGGGGATCTCTACAATGAGCAGTTCTTC; CDR3 protein: CASCSEGDLYNEQFF
D gene: TRBD2; J gene: TRBJ2-7; V gene: TRBV5-1; clone size: NA; CDR3 DNA: TGCGCCAGCAGCCCTTCGGGACTAGCGGGTTCGAGCTCCTACGAGCAGTACTTC; CDR3 protein: CASSPSGLAGSSSYEQYF
D gene: TRBD1; J gene: TRBJ2-7; V gene: TRBV27; clone size: few; CDR3 DNA: TGTGCCAGCAGTTCTCAGAGGACAGGGTTCGAGCAGTACTTC; CDR3 protein: CASSSQRTGFEQYF
D gene: NA; J gene: TRBJ1-4; V gene: TRBV11-2; clone size: many; CDR3 DNA: TGTGCCAGCAGCTTCAGGGGAACTAATGAAAAACTGTTTTTT; CDR3 protein: CASSFRGTNEKLFF
D gene: TRBD1; J gene: TRBJ1-4; V gene: TRBV2; clone size: few; CDR3 DNA: TGTGCCAGCAGCCGACAGGGGGGAAAACTGTTTTTT; CDR3 protein: CASSRQGGKLFF
D gene: TRBD2; J gene: TRBJ2-1; V gene: TRBV30; clone size: many; CDR3 DNA: TGTGCCGGAGGGACTAGCGGGAAGAATGAGCAGTTCTTC; CDR3 protein: CAGGTSGKNEQFF
D gene: NA; J gene: TRBJ2-7; V gene: TRBV5-1; clone size: many; CDR3 DNA: TGCGCCAGCAGCTTGGAACCTAGTTCCTACGAGCAGTACTTC; CDR3 protein: CASSLEPSSYEQYF
D gene: TRBD2; J gene: TRBJ2-5; V gene: TRBV20-1; clone size: NA; CDR3 DNA: TGCAGTGGGACTAGCGGGAGTGGGACCCAGTACTTC; CDR3 protein: CSGTSGSGTQYF
D gene: NA; J gene: TRBJ2-3; V gene: TRBV5-1; clone size: few; CDR3 DNA: TGCGCCAGCAGCCCGGACGCAGGTTCATTAGATACGCAGTATTTT; CDR3 protein: CASSPDAGSLDTQYF
D gene: NA; J gene: TRBJ2-2; V gene: TRBV3-1; clone size: few; CDR3 DNA: TGTGCCAGCAGCCCCAGAGGCGGAGACCATAACACCGGGGAGCTGTTTTTT; CDR3 protein: CASSPRGGDHNTGELFF
D gene: NA; J gene: TRBJ1-2; V gene: TRBV6-2/TRBV6-3; clone size: NA; CDR3 DNA: TGTGCCAGCAGTTACGGGTCGGCACGCGATGGCTACACCTTC; CDR3 protein: CASSYGSARDGYTF
D gene: NA; J gene: TRBJ1-1; V gene: TRBV20-1; clone size: many; CDR3 DNA: TGCAGTGCTAGAGAGGGGGCCCGCCAAGCTTTCTTT; CDR3 protein: CSAREGARQAFF
D gene: NA; J gene: TRBJ2-7; V gene: TRBV27; clone size: many; CDR3 DNA: TGTGCCAGCAGTTTGTGGTCAGGCTATGAGCAGTACTTC; CDR3 protein: CASSLWSGYEQYF
D gene: NA; J gene: TRBJ2-3; V gene: TRBV30; clone size: many; CDR3 DNA: TGTGCCTGGAGCGAAAACCCCAGGAAATCAGATACGCAGTATTTT; CDR3 protein: CAWSENPRKSDTQYF
D gene: TRBD2; J gene: TRBJ2-7; V gene: TRBV12-3/TRBV12-4; clone size: NA; CDR3 DNA: TGTGCCAGCAGTGCACTAGCGGGAGGGTCCTACAAGCAGTACTTC; CDR3 protein: CASSALAGGSYKQYF